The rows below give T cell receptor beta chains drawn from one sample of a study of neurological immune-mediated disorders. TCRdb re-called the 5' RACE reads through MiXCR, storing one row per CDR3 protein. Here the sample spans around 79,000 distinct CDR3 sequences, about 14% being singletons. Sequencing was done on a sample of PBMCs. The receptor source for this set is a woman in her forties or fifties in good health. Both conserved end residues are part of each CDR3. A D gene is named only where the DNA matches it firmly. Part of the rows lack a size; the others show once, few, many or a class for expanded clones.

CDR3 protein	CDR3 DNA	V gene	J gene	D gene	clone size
CAWGTGTSAYNEQFF	TGTGCCTGGGGGACCGGGACTAGCGCCTACAATGAGCAGTTCTTC	TRBV30	TRBJ2-1	TRBD2	many
CASSFGSRLTEYF	TGTGCCAGCAGCTTCGGGAGCCGCCTGACAGAATATTTT	TRBV7-2	TRBJ1-3	NA	many
CASSLKVPGGAGHQPQHF	TGTGCCAGCAGTTTAAAAGTTCCAGGGGGCGCGGGCCATCAGCCCCAGCATTTT	TRBV2	TRBJ1-5	TRBD1	many
CASSTGVGQPQHF	TGCGCCAGCTCAACAGGGGTAGGTCAGCCCCAGCATTTT	TRBV5-1	TRBJ1-5	TRBD1	many
CSASVHDGGEQFF	TGCAGTGCTAGTGTCCATGATGGAGGTGAGCAGTTCTTC	TRBV20-1	TRBJ2-1	NA	many
CASSLLIGGQGKETQYF	TGCGCCAGCAGCTTGCTGATAGGGGGACAGGGTAAAGAGACCCAGTACTTC	TRBV5-1	TRBJ2-5	TRBD1	many
CASSFQREGEQYF	TGTGCCAGCAGCTTCCAGCGGGAGGGCGAGCAGTACTTC	TRBV7-3	TRBJ2-7	TRBD2	many
CASSQDQSGGASNEQFF	TGTGCCAGCAGCCAGGACCAGAGCGGGGGGGCCTCAAATGAGCAGTTCTTC	TRBV4-2	TRBJ2-1	TRBD2	many
CASSPDRADSNQPQHF	TGTGCCAGCTCACCGGACAGGGCCGATAGCAATCAGCCCCAGCATTTT	TRBV18	TRBJ1-5	TRBD1	NA
CSASPGTGAYGYTF	TGCAGTGCAAGTCCCGGGACAGGGGCCTATGGCTACACCTTC	TRBV20-1	TRBJ1-2	TRBD1	NA
CASGTAYYEQYF	TGTGCCAGCGGGACGGCTTACTACGAGCAGTACTTC	TRBV6-1	TRBJ2-7	NA	NA
CATSFFDGGELFF	TGTGCCACCAGTTTCTTCGACGGCGGGGAGCTGTTTTTT	TRBV24-1	TRBJ2-2	NA	many
CASSFFGLDTQYF	TGCGCCAGCAGCTTTTTCGGGTTAGATACGCAGTATTTT	TRBV5-1	TRBJ2-3	NA	many
CASSSQGGRGYTF	TGTGCCAGCAGCTCCCAGGGGGGACGCGGCTACACCTTC	TRBV7-3	TRBJ1-2	TRBD1	many
CSAPSQGRGYGYTF	TGCAGTGCTCCCAGCCAGGGGCGCGGCTATGGCTACACCTTC	TRBV20-1	TRBJ1-2	NA	many
CASSLTGAGDYEQYF	TGTGCCAGCAGCTTAACGGGGGCAGGGGACTACGAGCAGTACTTC	TRBV7-9	TRBJ2-7	NA	few
CASSQGQGVSYF	TGTGCCAGCAGTCAGGGACAGGGAGTTTCGTACTTC	TRBV28	TRBJ2-7	TRBD1	many
CASSLAGAGNYNEQFF	TGTGCCAGCAGTTTAGCGGGGGCAGGGAACTACAATGAGCAGTTCTTC	TRBV12-3/TRBV12-4	TRBJ2-1	NA	NA
CASSQVSRRPEAFF	TGTGCCAGCAGCCAGGTGTCGAGGCGCCCCGAAGCTTTCTTT	TRBV7-9	TRBJ1-1	NA	many
CSARGQGNTGELFF	TGCAGTGCTAGAGGGCAGGGGAACACCGGGGAGCTGTTTTTT	TRBV20-1	TRBJ2-2	NA	many
CASRLTSGSYEQYF	TGCGCCAGCAGGTTGACTAGCGGGAGCTACGAGCAGTACTTC	TRBV5-1	TRBJ2-7	TRBD2	few
CSARGRTGANVLTF	TGCAGTGCTAGAGGACGGACTGGGGCCAACGTCCTGACTTTC	TRBV20-1	TRBJ2-6	NA	many
CASSLVLGLPQETQYF	TGCGCCAGCAGCTTGGTATTGGGGCTTCCCCAAGAGACCCAGTACTTC	TRBV5-1	TRBJ2-5	NA	many
CASSSDSPKNTEAFF	TGCGCCAGCAGCTCGGACAGCCCTAAGAACACTGAAGCTTTCTTT	TRBV5-1	TRBJ1-1	NA	many
CSVDVGYNEQFF	TGCAGCGTTGACGTGGGGTACAATGAGCAGTTCTTC	TRBV29-1	TRBJ2-1	NA	NA
CASSLGRQGGQRNTEAFF	TGTGCCAGCAGTTTAGGTCGACAGGGCGGCCAGCGGAACACTGAAGCTTTCTTT	TRBV12-3/TRBV12-4	TRBJ1-1	TRBD1	NA
CSARDLRNRLTYEQYF	TGCAGTGCTAGAGATCTTCGTAACAGGCTAACCTACGAGCAGTACTTC	TRBV20-1	TRBJ2-7	NA	many
CANSPGTGYEQYF	TGCGCCAACAGCCCTGGGACAGGCTACGAGCAGTACTTC	TRBV5-1	TRBJ2-7	TRBD1	NA
CAISPGTSAPWEQYF	TGTGCCATCAGTCCCGGGACTAGCGCCCCTTGGGAGCAGTACTTC	TRBV10-3	TRBJ2-7	TRBD2	NA
CASSLGSGGRETQYF	TGTGCCAGCAGCTTAGGTTCGGGCGGACGGGAGACCCAGTACTTC	TRBV7-9	TRBJ2-5	NA	many
CASSLAQGDKNIQYF	TGCGCCAGCAGCTTGGCACAGGGAGACAAAAACATTCAGTACTTC	TRBV5-1	TRBJ2-4	NA	many
CASSPYGGGVEEKLFF	TGTGCCAGCAGCCCTTATGGGGGGGGGGTGGAGGAAAAACTGTTTTTT	TRBV28	TRBJ1-4	NA	many
CSARIGPSTDTQYF	TGCAGTGCTAGAATTGGTCCTAGCACAGATACGCAGTATTTT	TRBV20-1	TRBJ2-3	NA	many
CSAPEGGAGYGYTF	TGCAGTGCTCCAGAGGGGGGCGCAGGCTATGGCTACACCTTC	TRBV20-1	TRBJ1-2	NA	many
CASSRRGGDEQFF	TGCGCCAGCAGCAGAAGGGGCGGGGATGAGCAGTTCTTC	TRBV5-1	TRBJ2-1	NA	many
CASSSGGLAGGLGDTQYF	TGCGCCAGCAGCTCCGGTGGGCTAGCGGGGGGGCTCGGAGATACGCAGTATTTT	TRBV5-1	TRBJ2-3	TRBD2	many
CASSPLLSSTDTQYF	TGTGCCAGCTCACCCCTCCTATCCAGCACAGATACGCAGTATTTT	TRBV18	TRBJ2-3	NA	NA
CSARTHSGTSNEQFF	TGCAGTGCTAGAACCCACTCCGGGACTTCTAATGAGCAGTTCTTC	TRBV20-1	TRBJ2-1	NA	many
CASSPLARNTDTQYF	TGTGCCAGCAGCCCCTTGGCGCGAAACACAGATACGCAGTATTTT	TRBV7-2	TRBJ2-3	NA	many
CSARDPGGWSSYNEQFF	TGCAGTGCTAGAGACCCAGGGGGATGGAGCTCCTACAATGAGCAGTTCTTC	TRBV20-1	TRBJ2-1	TRBD1	NA
CASNFGQGSYEQYF	TGTGCCAGCAACTTTGGGCAGGGATCCTACGAGCAGTACTTC	TRBV12-3/TRBV12-4	TRBJ2-7	NA	many
CASSKEKLDSGTAICEQYF	TGTGCCAGCAGCAAAGAAAAGTTGGATTCCGGGACGGCTATTTGCGAGCAGTACTTC	TRBV21-1	TRBJ2-7	NA	many
CSARDAQGYSEQYF	TGCAGTGCTAGAGATGCCCAGGGCTACAGCGAGCAGTACTTC	TRBV29-1	TRBJ2-7	NA	NA
CASSFDGGYYEQYF	TGTGCCAGCAGTTTTGATGGGGGGTACTACGAGCAGTACTTC	TRBV12-3/TRBV12-4	TRBJ2-7	NA	many
CAISGDRGQPQHF	TGTGCCATCAGTGGGGACAGGGGTCAGCCCCAGCATTTT	TRBV10-3	TRBJ1-5	TRBD1	many
CASSLSGRPYEQYF	TGTGCCAGCAGCTTAAGCGGGCGCCCCTACGAGCAGTACTTC	TRBV7-9	TRBJ2-7	NA	many
CASSLSAGGPRFGQETQYF	TGTGCCAGCAGTTTATCAGCGGGAGGGCCTAGGTTTGGCCAAGAGACCCAGTACTTC	TRBV28	TRBJ2-5	TRBD2	many
CASSGSRELFF	TGCGCCAGCAGTGGGAGTAGGGAGCTGTTTTTT	TRBV10-2	TRBJ2-2	NA	many
CASSLIPGQGPAFF	TGCGCCAGCAGCTTAATACCGGGACAGGGGCCAGCTTTCTTT	TRBV5-1	TRBJ1-1	TRBD1	many
CASSLTGVHQPQHF	TGTGCCAGCAGCCTGACAGGGGTGCATCAGCCCCAGCATTTT	TRBV3-1	TRBJ1-5	TRBD1	many
CASPKDSQNTEAFF	TGTGCCAGCCCTAAGGACAGCCAGAACACTGAAGCTTTCTTT	TRBV12-3/TRBV12-4	TRBJ1-1	NA	many
CASSPAGGRETQYF	TGCGCCAGCAGCCCTGCGGGGGGCCGGGAGACCCAGTACTTC	TRBV5-1	TRBJ2-5	TRBD2	many
CASSRGGTSGGPYNEQFF	TGCGCCAGCAGCCGCGGAGGGACTAGCGGGGGTCCTTACAATGAGCAGTTCTTC	TRBV5-1	TRBJ2-1	TRBD2	NA